The rows below give T cell receptor beta chains drawn from one sample of a study of high-grade serous ovarian cancer treatment subgroups. Measured with immunoSEQ multiplex PCR; TCRdb has only the in-frame clones, and not every one. The sample has about 12,000 clones, over 75% seen once. The specimen was tumor tissue. Source of these receptors: a human donor with high-grade serous ovarian cancer. The CDR3 runs from the conserved cysteine through the conserved F or W. A D gene is named only where the DNA matches it firmly. Only some rows state a clone size, as once, few, many or a class for expanded clones.

D,J,V,length,size,CDR3,DNA
.,TRBJ2-5,TRBV28,12,.,CASSLVQETQYF,TGTGCCAGCAGTTTAGTCCAAGAGACCCAGTACTTC
TRBD2,TRBJ2-1,TRBV5-4,15,.,CASSFAGTSKNEQFF,TGTGCCAGCAGCTTTGCCGGGACTAGCAAGAATGAGCAGTTCTTC
.,TRBJ1-2,TRBV4-1,13,once,CASSQAGGAGYTF,TGCGCCAGCAGCCAAGCGGGGGGAGCCGGCTACACCTTC
TRBD1,TRBJ1-1,TRBV10-3,12,.,CAIRERDSEAFF,TGTGCCATCAGGGAAAGGGACAGTGAAGCTTTCTTT
TRBD1,TRBJ1-5,TRBV4-1,15,once,CASSHPGTGDQPQHF,TGCGCCAGCAGCCATCCGGGGACAGGGGATCAGCCCCAGCATTTT
.,TRBJ1-4,TRBV7-3,14,.,CASSPGADHEKLFF,TGTGCCAGCAGCCCCGGGGCAGACCATGAAAAACTGTTTTTT
.,TRBJ1-2,TRBV20-1,11,.,CSASRAGGYTF,TGCAGTGCTAGCAGGGCTGGCGGCTACACCTTC
TRBD1,TRBJ1-3,TRBV29-1,18,.,CSVGFWTGLTTSGNTIYF,TGCAGCGTTGGTTTTTGGACAGGCCTAACAACCTCTGGAAACACCATATATTTT
.,TRBJ1-4,TRBV2,13,once,CASSEQPNEKLFF,TGTGCCAGCAGTGAACAGCCAAATGAAAAACTGTTTTTT
TRBD2,TRBJ2-5,TRBV5-1,17,.,CASSLGLAGAFQETQYF,TGCGCCAGCAGCTTGGGACTAGCGGGGGCATTCCAAGAGACCCAGTACTTC
.,TRBJ2-5,TRBV15,15,.,CATSRDQIPGETQYF,TGTGCCACCAGCAGAGATCAAATTCCTGGGGAGACCCAGTACTTC
.,TRBJ1-5,TRBV6-6,14,.,CASSYSRDNQPQHF,TGTGCCAGCAGTTATAGTAGGGACAATCAGCCCCAGCATTTT
TRBD1,TRBJ1-1,TRBV2,15,.,CASSWDRGVNTEAFF,TGTGCCAGCAGTTGGGACAGGGGAGTGAACACTGAAGCTTTCTTT
TRBD1,TRBJ2-2,TRBV6-5,15,.,CASSRDREGTGELFF,TGTGCCAGCAGCCGTGACAGGGAAGGAACCGGGGAGCTGTTTTTT
.,TRBJ1-1,TRBV30,14,.,CAWRAPGGNTEAFF,TGTGCCTGGAGGGCCCCGGGGGGCAACACTGAAGCTTTCTTT
.,TRBJ2-6,TRBV18,16,.,CASSPQQGSGANVLTF,TGTGCCAGCTCACCACAACAGGGCTCTGGGGCCAACGTCCTGACTTTC
TRBD1,TRBJ2-7,TRBV29-1,12,.,CSVEQLDRVQYF,TGCAGCGTTGAGCAACTCGACAGGGTGCAGTACTTC
.,TRBJ1-1,TRBV28,15,.,CASSLRQLMNTEAFF,TGTGCCAGCAGTTTAAGACAGCTAATGAACACTGAAGCTTTCTTT
.,TRBJ2-7,TRBV7-8,16,.,CASSRGFRTASYEQYF,TGTGCCAGCAGCCGTGGGTTCAGGACAGCTTCCTACGAGCAGTACTTC
.,TRBJ1-4,TRBV19,15,.,CASKGGGAANEKLFF,TGTGCCAGTAAGGGCGGGGGCGCGGCTAATGAAAAACTGTTTTTT
.,TRBJ2-5,TRBV15,12,.,CATSRDGETQYF,TGTGCCACCAGCAGAGATGGAGAGACCCAGTACTTC
TRBD1,TRBJ1-1,TRBV5-1,15,few,CASSGPGQGETEAFF,TGCGCCAGCAGCGGTCCGGGACAGGGAGAAACTGAAGCTTTCTTT
.,TRBJ1-5,TRBV14,14,once,CASSRGGAGQPQHF,TGTGCCAGCAGCCGAGGGGGGGCCGGGCAGCCCCAGCATTTT
.,TRBJ1-2,TRBV4-3,14,.,CASSRSPRDYGYTF,TGCGCCAGCAGCCGATCACCCCGCGACTATGGCTACACCTTC
.,TRBJ2-6,TRBV10-3,17,.,CAISMRQGSSGANVLTF,TGTGCCATCAGTATGAGACAAGGCAGCTCTGGGGCCAACGTCCTGACTTTC
.,TRBJ1-1,TRBV7-3,15,once,CASSPAILQNTEAFF,TGTGCCAGCAGCCCGGCTATCCTACAGAACACTGAAGCTTTCTTT
.,TRBJ2-1,TRBV7-2,16,.,CASSTSTGVSYNEQFF,TGTGCCAGCAGCACCTCGACAGGAGTCTCCTACAATGAGCAGTTCTTC
TRBD1,TRBJ1-1,TRBV7-8,16,.,CASSLEHRGKNTEAFF,TGTGCCAGCAGCTTAGAGCACAGGGGAAAGAACACTGAAGCTTTCTTT
TRBD1,TRBJ2-1,TRBV10-3,14,.,CAIRNGQGYNEQFF,TGTGCCATCAGGAACGGACAGGGGTACAATGAGCAGTTCTTC
.,TRBJ1-3,TRBV15,15,.,CATSREVGSRNTIYF,TGTGCCACCAGCAGAGAAGTGGGCAGTAGAAACACCATATATTTT
.,TRBJ1-3,TRBV5-1,16,.,CASSLYGSRSGNTIYF,TGCGCCAGCAGCTTGTACGGCAGCCGCTCTGGAAACACCATATATTTT
.,TRBJ1-5,TRBV18,14,.,CASSTASDNQPQHF,TGTGCCAGCTCAACAGCATCCGACAATCAGCCCCAGCATTTT
TRBD1,TRBJ1-4,TRBV4-1,15,.,CASSQDEGAGEKLFF,TGCGCCAGCAGCCAAGATGAGGGGGCCGGGGAAAAACTGTTTTTT
.,TRBJ1-1,TRBV27,16,.,CASSLSLGGAGTEAFF,TGTGCCAGCAGTTTATCTTTAGGGGGGGCAGGGACTGAAGCTTTCTTT
.,TRBJ2-3,TRBV7-3,13,once,CASSFSPTDTQYF,TGTGCCAGCAGCTTTTCTCCCACAGATACGCAGTATTTT
.,TRBJ1-2,TRBV18,14,.,CASSPPTESYGYTF,TGTGCCAGCTCACCACCTACAGAGAGCTATGGCTACACCTTC
TRBD1,TRBJ2-2,TRBV4-2,16,.,CASSLLGQGSTGELFF,TGTGCCAGCAGCCTTCTGGGACAGGGGAGCACCGGGGAGCTGTTTTTT
.,TRBJ2-2,TRBV7-9,11,.,CASSAMGELFF,TGTGCCAGCAGCGCCATGGGGGAGCTGTTTTTT
.,TRBJ2-1,TRBV6-6,14,.,CASSYPRDANEQFF,TGTGCCAGCAGTTACCCCCGGGACGCCAATGAGCAGTTCTTC
.,TRBJ2-7,TRBV5-1,14,.,CASMLDSYSYEQYF,TGCGCCAGCATGCTGGACAGCTACTCCTACGAGCAGTACTTC
TRBD1,TRBJ1-2,TRBV7-6,16,.,CASSSLSGQGASGYTF,TGTGCCAGCAGCTCCCTGAGCGGGCAGGGGGCTAGTGGCTACACCTTC
.,TRBJ2-7,TRBV6-1,10,.,CASRGAEQYF,TGTGCCAGCAGGGGGGCCGAGCAGTACTTC
.,TRBJ2-3,TRBV30,13,.,CAWSVAGRDTQYF,TGTGCCTGGAGTGTAGCAGGGAGGGATACGCAGTATTTT
.,TRBJ2-3,TRBV18,15,.,CASSPPRGKEDTQYF,TGTGCCAGCTCACCCCCTAGGGGAAAAGAGGATACGCAGTATTTT
TRBD2,TRBJ2-3,TRBV5-1,15,.,CASSSMTSVADTQYF,TGCGCCAGCAGCTCGATGACTAGCGTAGCAGATACGCAGTATTTT
.,TRBJ1-5,TRBV15,16,once,CATSRGETGRYQPQHF,TGTGCCACCAGCAGAGGGGAAACAGGTCGATATCAGCCCCAGCATTTT
TRBD2,TRBJ2-2,TRBV5-6,17,.,CASSPTSGGLRTGELFF,TGTGCCAGCAGCCCGACTAGCGGGGGGCTTCGAACCGGGGAGCTGTTTTTT
.,TRBJ1-3,TRBV14,16,.,CASSQGEIISGNTIYF,TGTGCCAGCAGCCAAGGGGAGATCATCTCTGGAAACACCATATATTTT
.,TRBJ1-1,TRBV19,17,.,CASSIARGYGMNTEAFF,TGTGCCAGTAGTATAGCACGGGGCTACGGCATGAACACTGAAGCTTTCTTT
TRBD1,TRBJ1-5,TRBV19,17,.,CASSRMGQSYSNQPQHF,TGTGCCAGTAGTAGGATGGGACAGTCATATAGCAATCAGCCCCAGCATTTT
.,TRBJ1-2,TRBV14,16,.,CASSQERGATNYGYTF,TGTGCCAGCAGCCAAGAAAGGGGCGCGACCAACTATGGCTACACCTTC
.,TRBJ1-5,TRBV19,14,few,CASSLQGREQPQHF,TGTGCCAGTAGTCTACAGGGAAGGGAACAGCCCCAGCATTTT
TRBD1,TRBJ2-1,TRBV18,17,.,CASSPRSLGQGDNEQFF,TGTGCCAGCTCACCCCGTAGTTTAGGACAGGGGGACAATGAGCAGTTCTTC
TRBD2,TRBJ2-7,TRBV5-4,13,.,CASSLGEGYEQYF,TGTGCCAGCAGCTTGGGGGAGGGTTACGAGCAGTACTTC
TRBD2,TRBJ2-3,TRBV2,15,.,CASSVQRGPTDTQYF,TGTGCCAGCAGTGTCCAGCGGGGGCCCACAGATACGCAGTATTTT
TRBD1,TRBJ2-5,TRBV6-1,15,.,CASSEAATGLETQYF,TGTGCCAGCAGTGAAGCGGCGACAGGGTTGGAGACCCAGTACTTC
TRBD1,TRBJ2-7,TRBV6-1,15,.,CASSPRDRGGYEQYF,TGTGCCAGCAGTCCCCGGGACAGGGGTGGATACGAGCAGTACTTC
.,TRBJ1-4,TRBV28,16,.,CASSLIGRGNNEKLFF,TGTGCCAGCAGTTTAATCGGGAGGGGGAATAATGAAAAACTGTTTTTT
.,TRBJ1-5,TRBV6-5,15,.,CANSSTGRSNQPQHF,TGTGCCAACAGTTCCACAGGGAGGAGCAATCAGCCCCAGCATTTT
TRBD1,TRBJ1-2,TRBV14,14,few,CASSQNTGGYGYTF,TGTGCCAGCAGCCAGAATACAGGGGGCTATGGCTACACCTTC